The 7 T cell receptor beta chains below were found in one sample sequenced in a study of Ad26.COV2.S vaccination and SARS-CoV-2 variants. Treatment denoted: roughly 19 received Ad26.COV2.S at low or high dose, single or two shots; a few received placebo; per-sample allocation not given. Day 63 after the first vaccine or placebo injection was the time point for sampling. Data came from immunoSEQ multiplex PCR; TCRdb stores just in-frame clones and leaves some out. The sample has roughly 400,000 clones, roughly 90% seen once. This specimen consisted of peripheral blood, obtained in a trial of Ad26.COV2.S vaccine versus placebo. The receptors originated from a person between 18 and 59 years old who received the Ad26.COV2.S COVID-19 vaccine or a placebo.

The chain is built from TRBV5-4 and TRBJ2-1; 11 nucleotides align to TRBD2. CDR3 length: 16 residues. The germline CDR1 and CDR2 sequences are SGHNT and YYREEE (reference sequence). With 0 bases clipped from V and 9 bases from J, the junction kept 8 bases outside the gene matches. The CDR3 nucleotides are TGTGCCAGCAGCTTGGGTCTAGCGGGGGGAGTGGGTGAGCAGTTCTTC. This encodes CASSLGLAGGVGEQFF.

The CDR3 loop reads CASGQKKSQETQYF. In DNA, the CDR3 is TGTGCCAGCGGCCAAAAGAAGTCCCAAGAGACCCAGTACTTC. The V gene is TRBV6-2 or TRBV6-3, the J gene TRBJ2-5; D is ambiguous. The CDR3 totals 14 residues. The ends were cut back, 8 bases at V and 1 base at J, with 14 bases in the middle. Germline loops: CDR1 MNHEY, CDR2 SVGEGT.

The chain employs TRBV3-1 (or the pseudogene TRBV3-2) and TRBJ1-1, with D possibly matching TRBD1 (5 bases). The germline gives CDR1 LGHDT, CDR2 YNNKEL (reference sequence). V lost 1 base to trimming and J lost 0 bases, with 12 bases between them. The CDR3 has 16 amino acids. CDR3 nucleotides: TGTGCCAGCAGCCAAGTGGCAGGGCCACTGAACACTGAAGCTTTCTTT. Translated: CASSQVAGPLNTEAFF.

This clone occurred a few times. The chain couples TRBV5-4 to TRBJ1-1; the D gene is possibly TRBD1 (6 bases). Trimming removed 5 bases at V and 4 bases at J, with 15 bases between. CDR3 size: 14 residues. CDR1 SGHNT and CDR2 YYREEE come from the germline V gene (reference sequence). The CDR3 DNA reads TGTGCCAGCAGTTTCGCAGGGGCGGCCACTGAAGCTTTCTTT. Translation: CASSFAGAATEAFF.

The chain uses TRBV30 and TRBJ2-1, with D unresolved. Between the trimmed V and J ends, which lost 2 bases and 5 bases, there was a span of 7 bases. This CDR3 is built from 12 residues. Looked up from germline, CDR1 is GTSNPN and CDR2 is SVGIG (reference sequence). In DNA form, the CDR3 reads TGTGCCTGGAGTAGGCCCCACAATGAGCAGTTCTTC. It codes for CAWSRPHNEQFF.

The chain is built from TRBV5-4 and TRBJ1-2; D may be TRBD1 (5 bases). This CDR3 region has 15 residues. Germline loops: CDR1 SGHNT, CDR2 YYREEE (reference sequence). The V end lost 4 bases, the J end lost 7 bases, and 20 bases lay between the germline ends. The CDR3 is CASSVGTGAKGGYTF. The CDR3 DNA follows: TGTGCCAGCAGCGTAGGGACTGGTGCTAAGGGTGGCTACACCTTC.

The chain links TRBV18 to TRBJ1-1; possibly TRBD1 for D (5 bases). V was cut by 0 bases and J by 5 bases, with 19 bases left in between. The CDR3 has 17 residues. Germline assignment: CDR1 KGHSH and CDR2 LQKENI. The CDR3 sequence: CASSPPLPGSGETEAFF. CDR3 DNA: TGTGCCAGCTCACCACCTCTCCCAGGGTCGGGAGAAACTGAAGCTTTCTTT.